The clone carrying this T cell receptor beta chain has only a few counts. This record belongs to a study of cytomegalovirus exposure and HLA in healthy donors. With 0 bases clipped from V and 5 bases from J, the junction kept 11 bases outside the gene matches. Germline lookup yields CDR1 SGHNT and CDR2 YYREEE (reference sequence). The CDR3 runs to 17 residues. Here immunoSEQ multiplex PCR was the method, and the copy in TCRdb shows in-frame clones only, minus some. The table lists 200,000 to 300,000 clones, roughly 88% of them singletons. The chain employs TRBV5-4 and TRBJ2-5; 9 bases fit TRBD2. Source material: PBMCs. This sequence was found in a woman aged 25 to 39 in good health and CMV-seronegative. The CDR3 DNA follows: TGTGCCAGCAGCTTGGCTAGCGGGGTAGGAGAAGGTGAGACCCAGTACTTC. This encodes CASSLASGVGEGETQYF.